This T cell receptor beta chain was found in a study of cytomegalovirus exposure and HLA in healthy donors. CDR3 length: 15 amino acids. The germline gives CDR1 SEHNR, CDR2 FQNEAQ (reference sequence). V was pared by 4 bases and J by 2 bases, with 7 bases of the junction left unmatched. The primer mix had 60 Vbeta and 13 Jbeta primers. Sequencing used immunoSEQ multiplex PCR; TCRdb keeps in-frame clones, though not all of them. The sample lists some 99,000 clones, approximately 79% seen once, with under 2% in the top ten. This clone was detected only a few times. The clonotype originates from a male donor in good health and CMV-seronegative. The chain recombines TRBV7-9 with TRBJ1-1; 7 bases are a match to TRBD1. Sequencing used PBMCs. The DNA of the CDR3 is TGTGCCAGCAGCTCTACCGGGACAGCCAACACTGAAGCTTTCTTT. This gives the protein CASSSTGTANTEAFF. Complete variable domain (other parts from reference TRBV7-9 and TRBJ1-1): DTGVSQNPRHKITKRGQNVTFRCDPISEHNRLYWYRQTLGQGPEFLTYFQNEAQLEKSRLLSDRFSAERPKGSFSTLEIQRTEQGDSAMYLCASSSTGTANTEAFFGQGTRLTVV.